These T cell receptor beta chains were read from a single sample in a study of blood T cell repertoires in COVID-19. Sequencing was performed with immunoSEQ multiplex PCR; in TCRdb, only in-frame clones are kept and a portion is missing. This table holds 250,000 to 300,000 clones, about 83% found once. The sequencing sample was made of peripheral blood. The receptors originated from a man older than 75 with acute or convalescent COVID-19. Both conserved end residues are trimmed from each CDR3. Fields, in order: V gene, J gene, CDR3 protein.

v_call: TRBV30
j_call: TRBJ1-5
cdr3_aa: AWGLGGGSNQPQH

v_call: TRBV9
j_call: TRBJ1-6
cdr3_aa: ASSATGPGSPLH

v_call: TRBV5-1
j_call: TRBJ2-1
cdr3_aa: ASSLGGTATNNEQF

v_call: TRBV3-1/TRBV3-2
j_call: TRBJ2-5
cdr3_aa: ASSQPGGFETQY

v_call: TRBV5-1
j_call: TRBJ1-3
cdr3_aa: ASSLLANSGNTIY

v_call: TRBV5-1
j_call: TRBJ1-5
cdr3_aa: ASSLVPGNQPQH

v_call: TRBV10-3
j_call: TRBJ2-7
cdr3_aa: AITRAGGLYEQY

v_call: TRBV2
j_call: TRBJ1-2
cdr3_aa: ASSVEGRGGYT

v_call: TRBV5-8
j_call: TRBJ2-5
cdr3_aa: ASSVGTGMRETQY

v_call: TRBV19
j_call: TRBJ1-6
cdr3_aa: ASSIQGWAPLH

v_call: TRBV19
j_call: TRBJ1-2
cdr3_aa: ASEDRNYGYT

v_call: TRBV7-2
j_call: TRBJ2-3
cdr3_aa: ASSFGAGGAGADTQY

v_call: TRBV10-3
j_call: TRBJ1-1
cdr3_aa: AIRSQGANTEAF

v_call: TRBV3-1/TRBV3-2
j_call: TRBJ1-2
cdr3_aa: ASSHLFPGQGGGYT

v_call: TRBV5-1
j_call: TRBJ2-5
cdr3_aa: ASSLGRDRETQY

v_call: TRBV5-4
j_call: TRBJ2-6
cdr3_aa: ASRLGGGSGANVLT

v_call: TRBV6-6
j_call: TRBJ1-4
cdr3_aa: ASSYGGQGREKLF

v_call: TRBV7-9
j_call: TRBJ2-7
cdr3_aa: ASSPGVGSYEQY

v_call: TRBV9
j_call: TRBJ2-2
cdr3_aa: ASSAGQGSSGELF

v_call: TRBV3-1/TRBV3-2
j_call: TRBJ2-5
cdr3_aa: ASSRSGALETQY

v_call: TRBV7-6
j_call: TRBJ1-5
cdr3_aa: ASSSGTGHSNQPQH

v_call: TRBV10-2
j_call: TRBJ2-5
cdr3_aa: ASSDPGTQETQY

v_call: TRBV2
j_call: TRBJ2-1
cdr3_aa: ASSLGTGGSEQF

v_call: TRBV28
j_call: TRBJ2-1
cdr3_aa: ASSFSGRGVENEQF

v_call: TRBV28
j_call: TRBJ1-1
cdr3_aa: ASSLRRAEAF

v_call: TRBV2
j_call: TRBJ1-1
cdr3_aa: ASSEQGGNTEAF

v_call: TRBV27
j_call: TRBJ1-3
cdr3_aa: ASSRSYRANSDTIY

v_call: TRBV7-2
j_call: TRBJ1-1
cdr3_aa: ASSATGGREAF

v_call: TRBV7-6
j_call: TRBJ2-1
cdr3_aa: ASSRHPWTGENEQF

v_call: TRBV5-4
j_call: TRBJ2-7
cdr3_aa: ASSPTGGGYEQY

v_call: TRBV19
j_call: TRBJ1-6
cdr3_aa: ASMGQGFSPLH

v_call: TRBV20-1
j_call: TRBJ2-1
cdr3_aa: SASWGRDEQF

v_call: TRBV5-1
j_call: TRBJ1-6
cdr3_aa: ASSPTVRDSPLH

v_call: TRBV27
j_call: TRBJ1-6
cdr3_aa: ASRFTGSSYNSPLH

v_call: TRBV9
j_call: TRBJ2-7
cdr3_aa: ASSVASFPYEQY

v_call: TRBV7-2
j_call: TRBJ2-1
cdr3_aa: ASSSQDSGRGEQF

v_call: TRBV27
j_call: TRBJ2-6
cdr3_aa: ASGFLSSGANVLT

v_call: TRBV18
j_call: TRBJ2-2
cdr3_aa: ASSPNGGANTGELF

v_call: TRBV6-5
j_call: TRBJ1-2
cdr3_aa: ASSPTGEGYGYT

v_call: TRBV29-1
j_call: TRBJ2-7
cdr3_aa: SVQHRLTYEQY

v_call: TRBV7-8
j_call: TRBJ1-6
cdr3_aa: ASSQGQGGSPLH

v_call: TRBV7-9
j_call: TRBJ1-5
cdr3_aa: ASSNLGSNQPQH

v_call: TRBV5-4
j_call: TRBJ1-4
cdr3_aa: ASSTGGAPTNEKLF

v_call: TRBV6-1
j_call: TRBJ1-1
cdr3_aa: ASSEQGFATEAF